A single sample gave rise to the 30 T cell receptor beta chains below, sequenced in a study of T cell repertoires in cytomegalovirus infection (dated 2019 in TCRdb). TCRdb names Illumina HiSeq 1500 as the instrument used. TCRdb's own reprocessing of the public reads used fastp at Q25 and MiXCR and kept productive beta chains. Each record represents a unique CDR3 protein, reported with the most common genes and DNA among its rows. This sample holds some 250,000 distinct CDR3 sequences; roughly 9% were observed only once. The leading ten clones occupy roughly 15% of the sample. The sequenced sample consisted of PBMCs. The receptors stem from a human donor in good health (CMV status not recorded). Some clones in this sample may be carry-over from other donors' samples.

The chain carries TRBV28 and TRBJ1-2, with 9 bases identical to TRBD1. The junction had 8 bases not matched to a gene; V was cut back by 5 bases and J by 4 bases. Germline assignment: CDR1 MDHEN and CDR2 SYDVKM. The CDR3 totals 15 residues. The CDR3 DNA sequence: TGTGCCAGCAGTACAGGGGGCGCGTGGAGCTATGGCTACACCTTC. Amino acids: CASSTGGAWSYGYTF.

This clonotype appeared many times. The chain joins TRBV7-2 to TRBJ2-2, with D unresolved. CDR3 length equals 14 residues. Trimming took 1 base from V and 1 from J, leaving 4 bases between them. Germline V gene data show CDR1 as SGHTA and CDR2 as FQGNSA. CDR3: CASSLGLNTGELFF. For the CDR3, the DNA is TGTGCCAGCAGCTTAGGGTTGAACACCGGGGAGCTGTTTTTT.

Many counts were recorded for this clonotype. This sequence joins TRBV7-6 and TRBJ2-3; possibly TRBD1 for D (5 bases). The ends were cut back, 8 bases at V and 0 bases at J, with 12 bases in the middle. The germline CDR1 and CDR2 sequences are SGHVS and FNYEAQ. The CDR3 runs to 14 residues. CDR3 protein: CASGAELSTDTQYF. The CDR3 region has the DNA TGTGCCAGCGGGGCCGAACTTAGCACAGATACGCAGTATTTT. Drawing the rest from reference TRBV7-6 and TRBJ2-3, the complete variable domain is GAGVSQSPRYKVTKRGQDVALRCDPISGHVSLYWYRQALGQGPEFLTYFNYEAQQDKSGLPNDRFSAERPEGSISTLTIQRTEQRDSAMYRCASGAELSTDTQYFGPGTRLTVL.

This clonotype was counted a single time. This chain connects TRBV5-6 to TRBJ1-2, with D possibly being TRBD1 (5 bases). CDR3 length: 11 amino acids. Trimming took 9 bases from V and 5 from J, leaving 11 bases between them. Germline V gene lookup returns CDR1 SGHDT and CDR2 YYEEEE. The CDR3 bases are TGTGCCACTCCCGGGACTTATGGCTACACCTTC. Protein sequence: CATPGTYGYTF.

Many counts were recorded for this clonotype. The chain combines TRBV7-2 with TRBJ2-7, with D unclear. Trimming stripped 2 bases from V and 0 bases from J, with 8 bases between. Germline V gives CDR1 SGHTA, CDR2 FQGNSA. CDR3 length: 14 residues. CDR3: CASSLIQDSYEQYF. The DNA for the CDR3 is TGTGCCAGCAGCTTAATCCAAGACTCCTACGAGCAGTACTTC.

This clonotype was seen ten or more times. This chain joins TRBV7-8 and TRBJ1-1; D is unclear. Germline CDR1 reads SGHVS; CDR2 reads FQNEAQ. The V end was cut by 6 bases, the J end by 0 bases, with 8 bases between. CDR3 length: 13 amino acids. The CDR3 sequence is CASRRSLNTEAFF. The DNA of the CDR3 is TGTGCCAGCAGACGTTCATTGAACACTGAAGCTTTCTTT.

V usage is TRBV18 and J usage is TRBJ2-3; 8 positions match TRBD2. V dropped 6 bases and J dropped 8; count of bases not matched to a gene: 13. This CDR3 contains 15 residues. CDR1 KGHSH and CDR2 LQKENI come from the germline V gene. CDR3 bases: TGTGCCAGCTCGACGGGGGGGACCCCACGGCTTACGCAGTATTTT. Translated: CASSTGGTPRLTQYF.

This clonotype came up many times. V and J are TRBV28 and TRBJ1-1; 8 bases are shared with TRBD1. The CDR3 extends over 16 amino acids. J was trimmed by 1 base and V by 7 bases; bases with no gene match: 11. CDR1 and CDR2 from the germline V gene are MDHEN and SYDVKM. The DNA of the CDR3 is TGTGCCAGCACCCCGCCCCTCGGGACAGGGAACACTGAAGCTTTCTTT. Translated: CASTPPLGTGNTEAFF.

There are a few counts of this clonotype. The V call is TRBV29-1, the J call TRBJ2-7, with D possibly TRBD1 on 5 matching bases. Per germline, CDR1 SQVTM and CDR2 ANQGSEA. V lost 4 bases to trimming and J lost 4 bases, with 11 bases between them. The CDR3 length is 12 residues. CDR3 bases: TGCAGCGTTGTGGGGCAGGGTTACGAGCAGTACTTC. Translation gives CSVVGQGYEQYF.

This clonotype showed up many times. J is TRBJ2-1 and V is TRBV28; D is unclear. V shed 4 bases and J shed 6 bases, with 7 bases lying between them. CDR1 is MDHEN and CDR2 is SYDVKM in the germline V gene. This CDR3 has 12 residues. The CDR3 nucleotides are TGTGCCAGCAGTTCGGTCTTCAATGAGCAGTTCTTC. Amino acids: CASSSVFNEQFF. Looking up the rest from reference TRBV28 and TRBJ2-1 gives the full variable domain: DVKVTQSSRYLVKRTGEKVFLECVQDMDHENMFWYRQDPGLGLRLIYFSYDVKMKEKGDIPEGYSVSREKKERFSLILESASTNQTSMYLCASSSVFNEQFFGPGTRLTVL.

The genes are TRBV29-1 and TRBJ2-1; TRBD2 matches 8 bases. The CDR3 consists of 14 residues. V lost 4 bases to trimming and J lost 7 bases; unmatched junction nucleotides: 9. The V gene's germline CDR1 is SQVTM and CDR2 ANQGSEA. The CDR3 DNA is TGCAGCGTTGGCCGGGGGGGCACTGGAAATGAGCAGTTCTTC. This codes for CSVGRGGTGNEQFF.

This clonotype was seen a handful of times. This sequence joins TRBV20-1 and TRBJ2-3; D might be TRBD2 (6 bases). The CDR3 contains 15 residues. CDR1 is DFQATT, CDR2 SNEGSKA, per germline (reference sequence). The germline V and J ends were trimmed by 4 bases and 3 bases, with 17 bases remaining between them. CDR3 DNA sequence: TGCAGTGCTATCTTAGCGGTTACGATGACAGATACGCAGTATTTT. Its translation: CSAILAVTMTDTQYF.

In this sample, this clonotype turned up many times. This sequence joins TRBV19 and TRBJ1-4; 7 bases line up with TRBD1. This CDR3 comprises 14 residues. V was pared by 6 bases and J by 7 bases, with 8 bases of the junction left unmatched. Germline CDR1 and CDR2: LNHDA and SQIVND (reference sequence). CDR3 bases: TGTGCCAGTAGAACCAGGGGGTTTGGTGAAAAACTGTTTTTT. Protein sequence: CASRTRGFGEKLFF.

This clonotype was recorded many times. The chain joins TRBV30 to TRBJ2-3; TRBD2 matches at 11 bases. This CDR3 is built from 12 residues. CDR1 and CDR2 from the germline V gene are GTSNPN and SVGIG (reference sequence). Unmatched junction bases numbered 3, after V lost 4 bases and J lost 9 bases. The CDR3: CAWKLAGATQYF. The CDR3 nucleotides are TGTGCCTGGAAACTAGCGGGAGCGACGCAGTATTTT.

The sample holds many counts of this clonotype. The rearrangement uses TRBV7-2 and TRBJ1-4, with a weak D call TRBD1 (5 bases). This CDR3 comprises 15 residues. V lost 1 base and J 3 bases, leaving 9 bases between the germline ends. CDR1 SGHTA and CDR2 FQGNSA come from the germline V gene. The CDR3 nucleotides read TGTGCCAGCAGCTTAGGGGGGTATCCTAATGAAAAACTGTTTTTT. Its protein is CASSLGGYPNEKLFF. Full variable domain (remainder filled in from reference TRBV7-2 and TRBJ1-4): GAGVSQSPSNKVTEKGKDVELRCDPISGHTALYWYRQSLGQGLEFLIYFQGNSAPDKSGLPSDRFSAERTGGSVSTLTIQRTQQEDSAVYLCASSLGGYPNEKLFFGSGTQLSVL.

This clonotype was counted only a few times. The V and J genes are TRBV19 and TRBJ2-7, with D perhaps matching TRBD1 or TRBD2 (5 bases each). CDR1 is LNHDA and CDR2 is SQIVND in the germline V gene (reference sequence). The CDR3 has 16 amino acids. Deletions cut 5 bases from V and 0 bases from J, with 17 bases between. The CDR3 coding sequence is TGTGCCAGTAGTCCCTCCGGGACGGCCGCCTCCTACGAGCAGTACTTC. Translating gives CASSPSGTAASYEQYF.

Only a few counts were recorded for this clonotype. The rearrangement joins TRBV28 to TRBJ1-2; 9 nucleotides align to TRBD1. The germline V gene has CDR1 MDHEN and CDR2 SYDVKM. The CDR3 is 14 residues long. Germline trimming cut 6 bases from V and 4 bases from J; bases unmatched to any gene: 6. This CDR3 is CASRPGQGRYGYTF. In DNA, the CDR3 is TGTGCCAGCAGGCCTGGACAGGGGCGCTATGGCTACACCTTC.

This clonotype was seen many times. V gene TRBV18 combines with J gene TRBJ2-1, with D unresolved. V gave up 2 bases and J gave up 7 bases, with 9 bases separating them. Germline V gene data show CDR1 as KGHSH and CDR2 as LQKENI. The CDR3 totals 13 residues. Here the CDR3 DNA reads TGTGCCAGCTCACCAACTTGGGTAAATGAGCAGTTCTTC. Its protein is CASSPTWVNEQFF.

V and J are TRBV20-1 and TRBJ2-1, with TRBD2 identical over 7 bases. This CDR3 region has 14 residues. With 1 base clipped from V and 12 bases from J, the junction kept 12 bases outside the gene matches. Germline V gene lookup returns CDR1 DFQATT and CDR2 SNEGSKA (reference sequence). In DNA form, the CDR3 reads TGCAGTGCTAGAGGCCCGGGGCGGGAGTCAGTGCAGTTCTTC. This translates into CSARGPGRESVQFF.

This clonotype occurred many times. The genes are TRBV19 and TRBJ2-2; perhaps TRBD1 as D (6 bases). Germline CDR1 LNHDA, CDR2 SQIVND (reference sequence). V was cut by 5 bases and J by 4 bases, with 23 bases left in between. The CDR3 covers 18 residues. CDR3 amino acids: CASSWTEGTVFPTGELFF. In DNA, the CDR3 is TGTGCCAGTAGTTGGACAGAAGGGACGGTATTCCCCACCGGGGAGCTGTTTTTT.

This clonotype was counted only a few times. J is TRBJ1-1 and V is TRBV20-1; D ambiguous. Germline loops: CDR1 DFQATT, CDR2 SNEGSKA (reference sequence). V lost 1 base and J 2 bases, leaving 8 bases between the germline ends. The CDR3 spans 13 residues. This chain's CDR3 is CSARALVNTEAFF. Here the CDR3 DNA reads TGCAGTGCTAGAGCATTAGTTAACACTGAAGCTTTCTTT.

This clonotype rates as medium-sized (0.01 to 0.1%). The V call is TRBV11-2, the J call TRBJ2-5; possible D gene TRBD1, 5 bases. CDR1 is SGHAT, CDR2 FQNNGV, per germline. Trimming shortened V by 6 bases and J by 2 bases, and 16 bases separated the two germline ends. This CDR3 is 15 amino acids long. CDR3 loop: CASRFWSGPQETQYF. CDR3 nucleotides: TGTGCCAGCAGGTTTTGGTCAGGGCCACAAGAGACCCAGTACTTC.

This clonotype was counted at least ten times. This rearrangement joins TRBV12-3 or TRBV12-4 to TRBJ1-6; D is ambiguous. The germline V and J ends were trimmed by 3 bases and 7 bases, with 7 bases remaining between them. The CDR3 covers 13 residues. CDR3 region: CASSFWRNSPLHF. DNA of the CDR3: TGTGCCAGCAGTTTTTGGCGGAATTCACCCCTCCACTTT.

This chain connects TRBV18 to TRBJ2-7, with 10 bases that match TRBD1. The CDR3 loop spans 15 amino acids. Per the germline V gene, CDR1 is KGHSH and CDR2 is LQKENI. The V and J ends lost 2 bases and 3 bases, in that order; junction bases with no gene match: 4. CDR3 nucleotides: TGTGCCAGCTCACCAGAGACAGGGGGCTTCTACGAGCAGTACTTC. Its translation is CASSPETGGFYEQYF.

There are many counts of this clonotype. The gene calls are TRBV7-2 and TRBJ2-7; TRBD2 is a possible D gene (6 bases). Trimming removed 1 base from V and 5 bases from J, with 9 bases in between. The CDR3 spans 13 residues. From germline, CDR1 is SGHTA and CDR2 FQGNSA. CDR3 in amino acids: CASSLVGGNEQYF. The CDR3 DNA reads as TGTGCCAGCAGCTTAGTGGGGGGTAACGAGCAGTACTTC.

In this sample, this clonotype turned up many times. V gene TRBV7-2 combines with J gene TRBJ1-2; D is possibly TRBD1 (6 bases). Per germline, CDR1 SGHTA and CDR2 FQGNSA. Trimming removed 4 bases from V and 2 bases from J, with 14 bases in between. The CDR3 sequence is 15 residues long. The chain's CDR3 is CASSYRRDTNYGYTF. For the CDR3, the DNA is TGTGCCAGCAGCTACCGTAGGGACACCAACTATGGCTACACCTTC.

This clonotype was observed at least ten times. The gene calls are TRBV12-3 or TRBV12-4 and TRBJ1-2; unclear D gene. The CDR3 has 13 residues. V was pared by 0 bases and J by 4 bases, with 6 bases between. The CDR3 reads CASSLARSYGYTF. CDR3 DNA: TGTGCCAGCAGTTTAGCCAGGTCCTATGGCTACACCTTC.

This clonotype was recorded many times. The chain recombines TRBV7-2 with TRBJ2-3; possible D gene TRBD2, 6 bases. Trimming removed 8 bases from V and 9 bases from J, with 30 bases in between. Germline CDR1 reads SGHTA; CDR2 reads FQGNSA. The CDR3 extends over 17 amino acids. In DNA, the CDR3 is TGTGCCAGCTCTATCCAGGCTGCGGGAAATCCGAGAGGCACGCAGTATTTT. Translated: CASSIQAAGNPRGTQYF.

This clonotype occurred a few times. This sequence joins TRBV7-2 and TRBJ2-2, with a weak D call TRBD1 (6 bases). Germline V CDR1 and CDR2: SGHTA, FQGNSA. The length of the CDR3 is 15 residues. Trimming removed 5 bases from V and 0 bases from J, with 10 bases in between. The DNA for the CDR3 is TGTGCCAGCAGCCTCGACAGGACGAACACCGGGGAGCTGTTTTTT. As protein: CASSLDRTNTGELFF.

This clonotype was counted ten times or more. The chain employs TRBV7-2 and TRBJ1-1; D unclear. This CDR3 is built from 14 residues. V lost 1 base and J 6 bases, leaving 12 bases between the germline ends. Germline V gives CDR1 SGHTA, CDR2 FQGNSA. DNA for the CDR3: TGTGCCAGCAGCTTAGGAGGGTCTAAGGCTGAAGCTTTCTTT. This gives the protein CASSLGGSKAEAFF.